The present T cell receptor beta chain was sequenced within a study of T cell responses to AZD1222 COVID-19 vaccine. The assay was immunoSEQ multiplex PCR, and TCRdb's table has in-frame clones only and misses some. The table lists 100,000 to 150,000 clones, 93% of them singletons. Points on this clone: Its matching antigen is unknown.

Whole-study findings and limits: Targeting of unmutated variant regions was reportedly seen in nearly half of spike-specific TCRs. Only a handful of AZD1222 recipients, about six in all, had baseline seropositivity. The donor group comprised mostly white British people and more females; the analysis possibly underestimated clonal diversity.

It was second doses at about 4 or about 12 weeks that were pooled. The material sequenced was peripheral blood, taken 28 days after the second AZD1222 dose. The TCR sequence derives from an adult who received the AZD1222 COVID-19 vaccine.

This chain's CDR3 is CASSLGGYGNTIYF. Written as DNA, the CDR3 is TGTGCCAGCTCATTAGGGGGCTATGGAAACACCATATATTTT. The rearrangement uses TRBV18 and TRBJ1-3; 7 bases map to TRBD1. V gave up 5 bases and J gave up 3 bases; unmatched junction bases: 4. The CDR3 loop spans 14 amino acids. In germline, CDR1 is KGHSH, CDR2 LQKENI. The full variable domain, rest sourced from reference TRBV18 and TRBJ1-3, is NAGVMQNPRHLVRRRGQEARLRCSPMKGHSHVYWYRQLPEEGLKFMVYLQKENIIDESGMPKERFSAEFPKEGPSILRIQQVVRGDSAAYFCASSLGGYGNTIYFGEGSWLTVV.